This T cell receptor (beta chain) was documented in a study of vaccination effects on CD4 cells after COVID-19. After expansion with viral peptide pools in the ViraFEST assay, antigen-specific CD4+ T cells were sequenced. Once cultured for 10 to 11 days, the cells underwent separation to obtain CD4+ T cells. Between March and December 2020, the person had a SARS-CoV-2 infection that PCR confirmed. Some clones are missing from TCRdb's copy, which holds only in-frame ones; the method was immunoSEQ multiplex PCR. The sample consists of more than 20,000 clones, 70% to 80% of them appearing once. In the case of this clone: Its target is not known.

The CDR3 runs 14 residues. Trimming cost V 5 bases and J 0 bases, with 8 bases left between them. CDR1 SNHLY and CDR2 FYNNEI come from the germline V gene. This rearrangement joins TRBV2 to TRBJ1-5, with D unclear. The sample in question was CD4+ T cells from PBMCs cultured with a peptide pool, obtained before COVID-19 vaccination. The sequence was collected from a human donor who had a prior SARS-CoV-2 infection. The CDR3 loop is CASSNVDSNQPQHF. As DNA, the CDR3 is TGTGCCAGCAGTAACGTGGATAGCAATCAGCCCCAGCATTTT.